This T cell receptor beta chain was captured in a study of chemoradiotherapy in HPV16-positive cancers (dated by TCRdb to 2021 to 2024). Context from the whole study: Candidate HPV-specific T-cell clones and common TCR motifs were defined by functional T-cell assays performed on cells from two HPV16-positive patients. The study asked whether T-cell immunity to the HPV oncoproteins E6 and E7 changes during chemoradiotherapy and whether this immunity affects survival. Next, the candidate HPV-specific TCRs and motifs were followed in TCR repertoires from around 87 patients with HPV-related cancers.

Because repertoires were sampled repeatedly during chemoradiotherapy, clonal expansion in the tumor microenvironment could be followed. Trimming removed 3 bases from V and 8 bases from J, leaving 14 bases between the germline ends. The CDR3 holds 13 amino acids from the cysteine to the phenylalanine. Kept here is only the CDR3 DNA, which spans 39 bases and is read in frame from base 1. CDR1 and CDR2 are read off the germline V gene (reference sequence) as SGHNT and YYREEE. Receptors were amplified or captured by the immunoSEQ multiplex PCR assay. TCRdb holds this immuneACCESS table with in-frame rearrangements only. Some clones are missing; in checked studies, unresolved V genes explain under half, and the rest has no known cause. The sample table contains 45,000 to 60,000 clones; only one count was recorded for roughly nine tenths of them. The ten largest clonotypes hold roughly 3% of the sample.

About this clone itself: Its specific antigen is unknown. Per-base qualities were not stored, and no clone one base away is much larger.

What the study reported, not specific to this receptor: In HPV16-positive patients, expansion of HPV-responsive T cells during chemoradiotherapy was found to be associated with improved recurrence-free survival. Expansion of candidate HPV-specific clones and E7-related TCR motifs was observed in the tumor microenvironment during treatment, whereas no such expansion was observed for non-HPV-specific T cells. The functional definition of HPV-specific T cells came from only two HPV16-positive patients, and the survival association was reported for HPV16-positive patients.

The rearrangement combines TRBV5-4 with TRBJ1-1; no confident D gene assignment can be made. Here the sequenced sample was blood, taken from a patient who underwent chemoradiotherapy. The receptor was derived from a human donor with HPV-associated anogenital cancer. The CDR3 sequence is CASSSQPREEAFF. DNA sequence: TGTGCCAGCAGCTCACAACCACGGGAAGAAGCTTTCTTT.